This TCR beta chain was retrieved from a study of Ad26.COV2.S vaccination and SARS-CoV-2 variants. Here immunoSEQ multiplex PCR was the method, and the copy in TCRdb shows in-frame clones only, minus some. Of 300,000 to 400,000 clones listed, 86% are singletons. As to treatment: roughly 20 received Ad26.COV2.S at low or high dose, single or two shots; five or six received placebo; per-sample allocation not given. Repertoires come from day 63 after the first vaccine or placebo injection. The sequence was obtained from a person aged 18 to 65 who received the Ad26.COV2.S COVID-19 vaccine or a placebo. The sequencing here drew on peripheral blood, taken in a trial of Ad26.COV2.S vaccine versus placebo.

CDR3 sequence: CASRLGSVGNTIYF. The DNA of the CDR3 is TGCGCCAGCAGGCTCGGGAGTGTCGGAAACACCATATATTTT. The chain recombines TRBV5-1 with TRBJ1-3; D gene unclear. Germline V CDR1 and CDR2: SGHRS, YFSETQ. This CDR3 has 14 amino acids. Between the trimmed V and J ends, which lost 5 bases and 4 bases, there was a span of 13 bases.